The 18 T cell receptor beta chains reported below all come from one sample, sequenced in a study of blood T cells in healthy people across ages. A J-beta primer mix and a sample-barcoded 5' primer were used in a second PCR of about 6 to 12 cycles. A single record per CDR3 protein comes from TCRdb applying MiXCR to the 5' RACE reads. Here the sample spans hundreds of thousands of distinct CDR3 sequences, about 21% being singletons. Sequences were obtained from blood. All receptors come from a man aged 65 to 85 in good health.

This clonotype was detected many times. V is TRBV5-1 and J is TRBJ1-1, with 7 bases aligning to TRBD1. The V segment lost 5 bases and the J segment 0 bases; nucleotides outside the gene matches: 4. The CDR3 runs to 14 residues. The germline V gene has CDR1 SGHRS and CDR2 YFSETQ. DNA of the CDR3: TGCGCCAGCAGAACAGGGGAGATGAACACTGAAGCTTTCTTT. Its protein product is CASRTGEMNTEAFF.

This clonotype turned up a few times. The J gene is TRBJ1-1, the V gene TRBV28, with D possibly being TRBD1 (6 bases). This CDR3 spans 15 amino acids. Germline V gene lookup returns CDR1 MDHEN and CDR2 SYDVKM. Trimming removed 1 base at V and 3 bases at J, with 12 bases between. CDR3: CASSLFSAGDTEAFF. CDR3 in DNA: TGTGCCAGCAGTTTATTTTCGGCAGGGGACACTGAAGCTTTCTTT.

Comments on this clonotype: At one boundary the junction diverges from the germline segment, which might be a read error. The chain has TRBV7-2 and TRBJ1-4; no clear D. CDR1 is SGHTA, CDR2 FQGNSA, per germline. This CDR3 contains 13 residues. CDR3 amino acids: CASSVRVDEKLYF. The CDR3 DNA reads TGTGCCAGCAGCGTTAGGGTGGATGAAAAACTGTATTTT. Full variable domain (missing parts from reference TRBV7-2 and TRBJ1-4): GAGVSQSPSNKVTEKGKDVELRCDPISGHTALYWYRQSLGQGLEFLIYFQGNSAPDKSGLPSDRFSAERTGGSVSTLTIQRTQQEDSAVYLCASSVRVDEKLYFGSGTQLSVL.

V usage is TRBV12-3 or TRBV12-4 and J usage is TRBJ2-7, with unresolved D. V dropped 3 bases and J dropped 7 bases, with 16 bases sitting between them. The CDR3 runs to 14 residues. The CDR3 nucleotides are TGTGCCAGCAGTTTCAGTCATCTCGGGCGGGAGCAGTACTTC. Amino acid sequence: CASSFSHLGREQYF.

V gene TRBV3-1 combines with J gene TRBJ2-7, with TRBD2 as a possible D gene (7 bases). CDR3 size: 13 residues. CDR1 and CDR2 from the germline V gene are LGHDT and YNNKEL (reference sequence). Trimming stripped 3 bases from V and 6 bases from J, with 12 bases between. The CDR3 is CASSQRGRVEQYF. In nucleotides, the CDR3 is TGTGCCAGCAGCCAGAGGGGGAGGGTCGAGCAGTACTTC.

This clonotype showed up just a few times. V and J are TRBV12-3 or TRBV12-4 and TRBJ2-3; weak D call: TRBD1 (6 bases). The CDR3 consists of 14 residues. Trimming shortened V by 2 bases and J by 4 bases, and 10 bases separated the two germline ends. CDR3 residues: CASSLQGIADTQYF. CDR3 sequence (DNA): TGTGCCAGCAGTTTACAGGGGATTGCAGATACGCAGTATTTT.

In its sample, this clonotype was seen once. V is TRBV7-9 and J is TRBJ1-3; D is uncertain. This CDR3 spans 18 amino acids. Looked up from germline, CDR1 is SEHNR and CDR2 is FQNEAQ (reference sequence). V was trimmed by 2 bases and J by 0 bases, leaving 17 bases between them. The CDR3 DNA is TGTGCCAGCAGCTTACAATGGGCAGGACCAAGCTCTGGAAACACCATATATTTT. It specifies CASSLQWAGPSSGNTIYF.

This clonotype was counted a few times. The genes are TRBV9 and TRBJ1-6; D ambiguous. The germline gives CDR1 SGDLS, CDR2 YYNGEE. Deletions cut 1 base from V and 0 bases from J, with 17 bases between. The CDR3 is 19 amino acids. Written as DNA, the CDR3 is TGTGCCAGCAGCGTAAATCCCCTCGTTGGCAGCTCCTATAATTCACCCCTCCACTTT. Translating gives CASSVNPLVGSSYNSPLHF.

CDR3: CASSLTGLNSYEQYF. CDR3 DNA: TGTGCCAGCAGTCTAACAGGGCTCAACTCCTACGAGCAGTACTTC. The J gene is TRBJ2-5, the V gene TRBV28, with TRBD1 as a possible D gene (6 bases). Near its end, the DNA agrees better with TRBJ2-7, so the J call may be wrong. Germline V lookup: CDR1 MDHEN, CDR2 SYDVKM. This CDR3 region has 15 residues.

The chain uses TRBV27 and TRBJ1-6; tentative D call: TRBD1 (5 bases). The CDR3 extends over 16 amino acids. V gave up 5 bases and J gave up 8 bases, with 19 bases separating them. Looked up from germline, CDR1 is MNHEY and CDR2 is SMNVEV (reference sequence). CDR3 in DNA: TGTGCCAGCAGTGCGGGGACGGAGGGGAATTATTCACCCCTCCACTTT. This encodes CASSAGTEGNYSPLHF.

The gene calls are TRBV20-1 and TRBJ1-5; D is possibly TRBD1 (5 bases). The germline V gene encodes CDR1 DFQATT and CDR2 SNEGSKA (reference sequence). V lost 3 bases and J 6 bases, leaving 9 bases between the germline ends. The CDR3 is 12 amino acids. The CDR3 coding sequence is TGCAGTGCTAGGCGGGGGTCTCAGCCCCAGCATTTT. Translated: CSARRGSQPQHF.

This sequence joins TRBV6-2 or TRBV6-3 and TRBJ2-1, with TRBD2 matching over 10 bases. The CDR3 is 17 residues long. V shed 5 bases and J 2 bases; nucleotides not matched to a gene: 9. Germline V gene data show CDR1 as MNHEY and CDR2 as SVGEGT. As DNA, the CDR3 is TGTGCCAGCAGTAAGACTAGCGGGTTGAGCCCCTACAATGAGCAGTTCTTC. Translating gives CASSKTSGLSPYNEQFF.

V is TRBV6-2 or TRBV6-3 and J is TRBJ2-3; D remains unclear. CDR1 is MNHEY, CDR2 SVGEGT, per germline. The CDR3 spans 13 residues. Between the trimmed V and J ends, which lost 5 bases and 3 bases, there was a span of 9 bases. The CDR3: CASSTGPTDTQYF. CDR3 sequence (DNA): TGTGCCAGCAGTACGGGCCCGACAGATACGCAGTATTTT.

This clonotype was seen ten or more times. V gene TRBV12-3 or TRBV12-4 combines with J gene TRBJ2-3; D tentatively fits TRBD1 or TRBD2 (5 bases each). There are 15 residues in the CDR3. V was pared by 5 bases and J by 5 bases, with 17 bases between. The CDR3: CASSLAWGTKDTQYF. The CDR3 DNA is TGTGCCAGCAGTCTCGCTTGGGGGACGAAAGATACGCAGTATTTT.

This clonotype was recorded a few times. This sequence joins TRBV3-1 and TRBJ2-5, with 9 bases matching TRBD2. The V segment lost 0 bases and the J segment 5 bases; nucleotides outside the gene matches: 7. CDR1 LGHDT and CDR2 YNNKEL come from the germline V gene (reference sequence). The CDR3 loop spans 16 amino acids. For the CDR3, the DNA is TGTGCCAGCAGCCAAGATATTAGCGGGAGAATTGAGACCCAGTACTTC. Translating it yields CASSQDISGRIETQYF.

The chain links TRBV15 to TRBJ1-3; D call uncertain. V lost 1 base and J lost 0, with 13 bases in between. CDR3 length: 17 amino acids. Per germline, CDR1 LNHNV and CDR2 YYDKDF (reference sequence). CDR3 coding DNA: TGTGCCACCAGCAGAGGTGAAGGCACCCGCTCTGGAAACACCATATATTTT. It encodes CATSRGEGTRSGNTIYF.

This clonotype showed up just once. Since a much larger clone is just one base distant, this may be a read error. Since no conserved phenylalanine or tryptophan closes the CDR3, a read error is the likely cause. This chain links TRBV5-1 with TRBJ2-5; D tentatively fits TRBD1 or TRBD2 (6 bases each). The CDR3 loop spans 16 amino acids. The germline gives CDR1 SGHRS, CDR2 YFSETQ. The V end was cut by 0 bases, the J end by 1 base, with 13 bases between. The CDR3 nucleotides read TGCGCCAGCAGCTTGGCGAGACTAGGGGGCCAAGAGACCCAGTACATC. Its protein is CASSLARLGGQETQYI.

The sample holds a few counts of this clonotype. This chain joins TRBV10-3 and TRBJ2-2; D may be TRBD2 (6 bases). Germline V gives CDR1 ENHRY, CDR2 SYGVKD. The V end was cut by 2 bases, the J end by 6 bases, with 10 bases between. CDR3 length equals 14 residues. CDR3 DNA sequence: TGTGCCATCAGTGAGCTCACGGGAGCCGGGGAGCTGTTTTTT. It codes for CAISELTGAGELFF.